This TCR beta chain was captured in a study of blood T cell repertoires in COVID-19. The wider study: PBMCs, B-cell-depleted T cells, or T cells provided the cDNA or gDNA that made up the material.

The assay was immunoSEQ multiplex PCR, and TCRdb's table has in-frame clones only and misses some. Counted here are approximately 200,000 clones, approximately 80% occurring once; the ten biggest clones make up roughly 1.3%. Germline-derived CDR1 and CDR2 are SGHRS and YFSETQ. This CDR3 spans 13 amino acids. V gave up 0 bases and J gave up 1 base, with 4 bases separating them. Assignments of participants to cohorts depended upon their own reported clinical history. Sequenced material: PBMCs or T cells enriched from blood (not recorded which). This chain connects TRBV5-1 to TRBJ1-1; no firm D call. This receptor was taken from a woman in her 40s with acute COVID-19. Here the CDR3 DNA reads TGCGCCAGCAGCTTGGAAGCGAACACTGAAGCTTTCTTT. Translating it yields CASSLEANTEAFF.